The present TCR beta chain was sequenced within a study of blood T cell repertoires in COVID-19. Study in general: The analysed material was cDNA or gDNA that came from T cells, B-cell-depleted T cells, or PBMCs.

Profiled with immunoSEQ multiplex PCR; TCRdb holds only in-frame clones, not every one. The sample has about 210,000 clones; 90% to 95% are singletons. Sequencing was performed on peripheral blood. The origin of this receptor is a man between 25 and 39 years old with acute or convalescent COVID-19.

CDR3 amino acids: CASSRGVLQETQYF. CDR3 DNA sequence: TGTGCCAGCTCACGGGGAGTACTCCAAGAGACCCAGTACTTC. J is TRBJ2-5 and V is TRBV18; D perhaps matches TRBD2 (5 bases). The germline CDR1 and CDR2 sequences are KGHSH and LQKENI. The CDR3 sequence is 14 residues long. V was clipped by 4 bases and J by 1 base, with 10 bases between them.